The clone carrying this T cell receptor (beta chain) was seen more than once but under ten times. The antigen remains unidentified. The source of the sample is a study of CD8 T cells in Susac syndrome. Overall study findings and caveats: The study admitted that it had a relatively small number of individuals in its TCR sequencing and HLA analysis.

V was pared by 4 bases and J by 6 bases, with 19 bases between. Germline lookup yields CDR1 MGHRA and CDR2 YSYEKL. The CDR3 contains 15 residues. RNA totalling about 0.45 to 1 ug underwent reverse transcription with random hexamers. Amplification of TCR beta CDR3 used immunoSEQ multiplex PCR across 54 Vbeta and 13 Jbeta. A single record per CDR3 protein comes from TCRdb applying MiXCR to the immunoSEQ multiplex PCR reads. The table shows fewer than 350,000 distinct CDR3 sequences, with 65% to 90% occurring only once. This clonotype was sampled from a human donor with multiple sclerosis. Sequencing was carried out using CD8+ T cells from PBMCs. The V gene is TRBV4-1, the J gene TRBJ2-7, with D perhaps TRBD1 (6 bases). The CDR3 DNA reads TGCGCCAGCAGCCTCTATGGGGGCAGCTCCAGCGAGCAGTACTTC. Encoded protein: CASSLYGGSSSEQYF.